What follows describes a single T cell receptor beta chain. The data were produced by immunoSEQ multiplex PCR, yet TCRdb's version contains in-frame clones alone and is incomplete. This table has 140,000 or so clones, around 94% appearing once. This sample was included in a study of control samples from healthy donors and cancer patients. Germline V lookup: CDR1 MGHRA, CDR2 YSYEKL. The length of the CDR3 is 17 residues. V was pared by 0 bases and J by 2 bases, with 14 bases between. The receptor was derived from a man in his fifties or sixties with colorectal cancer. The J gene is TRBJ1-3, the V gene TRBV4-1; unclear D gene. Material for sequencing was PBMCs. CDR3 nucleotides: TGCGCCAGCAGCCAAGATGAGGAAGGAAGAGCTGGAAACACCATATATTTT. Amino acids: CASSQDEEGRAGNTIYF.